The 32 T cell receptor beta chains given below trace back to one sample, sequenced in a study of identical twins. TCRdb fed the 5' RACE reads into MiXCR, producing one record per CDR3 protein. The sample holds a few hundred thousand distinct CDR3 sequences; roughly 13% are singletons and the top ten take 4%. This sample also belongs to another study, concerning yellow fever vaccine responses in identical twins.

Sample: memory (CD45RO+) T cells sorted from blood. These receptors all come from a woman younger than 35 in good health.

This clonotype was counted ten times or more. This sequence joins TRBV7-2 and TRBJ1-2; 8 bases are a match to TRBD1. Per germline, CDR1 SGHTA and CDR2 FQGNSA. The length of the CDR3 is 12 residues. V was clipped by 3 bases and J by 8 bases; unmatched bases: 2. The CDR3 loop is CASSFAGGGYTF. The CDR3 nucleotides read TGTGCCAGCAGCTTCGCAGGGGGCGGCTACACCTTC.

This clonotype was counted a few times. In nucleotides, the CDR3 is TGTGCCAGCAGCAAGGGACTAGCGGGGACAACGGGGGCAGATACGCAGTATTTT. Translated, it gives CASSKGLAGTTGADTQYF. This rearrangement joins TRBV11-1 to TRBJ2-3, with 13 bases identical to TRBD2. This CDR3 comprises 18 residues. Trimming took 5 bases from V and 4 from J; bases not matched to a gene: 12. CDR1 is SGHAT, CDR2 FQDESV, per germline (reference sequence).

This clonotype was recorded many times. This chain uses TRBV5-1 with TRBJ2-3; D gene uncertain. CDR3 length: 13 amino acids. The ends were cut back, 0 bases at V and 4 bases at J, with 6 bases in the middle. Germline V lookup: CDR1 SGHRS, CDR2 YFSETQ. The CDR3 protein is CASSLVVADTQYF. CDR3 in DNA: TGCGCCAGCAGCTTGGTGGTGGCAGATACGCAGTATTTT.

This clonotype was seen ten or more times. V and J are TRBV7-2 and TRBJ2-7; TRBD1 is a possible D gene (5 bases). The germline V gene encodes CDR1 SGHTA and CDR2 FQGNSA. V lost 5 bases to trimming and J lost 2 bases, with 16 bases between them. This CDR3 is built from 15 residues. In nucleotides, the CDR3 is TGTGCCAGCAGCCGTCCTGAGGACAAAGCCTACGAGCAGTACTTC. Encoded protein: CASSRPEDKAYEQYF. The full variable domain, its missing parts supplied by reference TRBV7-2 and TRBJ2-7, is GAGVSQSPSNKVTEKGKDVELRCDPISGHTALYWYRQSLGQGLEFLIYFQGNSAPDKSGLPSDRFSAERTGGSVSTLTIQRTQQEDSAVYLCASSRPEDKAYEQYFGPGTRLTVT.

The V and J genes are TRBV23-1 and TRBJ2-7, with D perhaps matching TRBD1 (5 bases). TRBV23-1 is flagged as an ORF with uncertain function. Trimming took 3 bases from V and 5 from J, leaving 14 bases between them. The CDR3 is 14 residues long. The CDR3 sequence: CASSHNTGPHEQYF. CDR3 nucleotide sequence: TGCGCCAGCAGTCACAATACAGGTCCCCACGAGCAGTACTTC.

Of note for this clonotype: At one end, the junction sequence differs from germline, possibly due to a read error. The CDR3 region has the DNA TGTGCCAGCACCCAAGAATTCCGACAGGGGGGCACAGATACGCAGTATTTT. Its translation is CASTQEFRQGGTDTQYF. This chain links TRBV3-1 with TRBJ2-3, with 9 nucleotides matching TRBD1. This CDR3 region has 17 residues. CDR1 and CDR2 from the germline V gene are LGHDT and YNNKEL (reference sequence).

This clonotype has a handful of counts. The genes are TRBV3-1 and TRBJ2-7; 9 nucleotides line up with TRBD2. Germline V CDR1 and CDR2: LGHDT, YNNKEL (reference sequence). Germline trimming cut 3 bases from V and 3 bases from J; bases unmatched to any gene: 12. There are 17 residues in the CDR3. CDR3 protein: CASSQALRTSAYYEQYF. The CDR3 DNA is TGTGCCAGCAGCCAGGCCCTTCGGACTAGCGCGTACTACGAGCAGTACTTC.

This clonotype was observed at least ten times. V usage is TRBV29-1 and J usage is TRBJ2-4, with D possibly being TRBD2 (5 bases). CDR3 length: 15 amino acids. V gave up 2 bases and J gave up 0 bases, with 11 bases separating them. Germline values: CDR1 SQVTM, CDR2 ANQGSEA. CDR3 sequence (DNA): TGCAGCGTTGAATCCGGAGGTTTAGCCAAAAACATTCAGTACTTC. Translated: CSVESGGLAKNIQYF.

The CDR3 sequence: CASSTGAGNEQFF. The CDR3 region has the DNA TGTGCCAGTAGCACGGGAGCCGGGAATGAGCAGTTCTTC. V and J are TRBV19 and TRBJ2-1, with a possible D match to TRBD2 (6 bases). Germline lookup yields CDR1 LNHDA and CDR2 SQIVND (reference sequence). V lost 6 bases and J 7 bases, leaving 13 bases between the germline ends. The CDR3 contains 13 residues.

This rearrangement joins TRBV7-8 to TRBJ2-2, with D perhaps matching TRBD1 or TRBD2 (5 bases each). The V gene's germline CDR1 is SGHVS and CDR2 FQNEAQ. Deletions cut 3 bases from V and 7 bases from J, with 21 bases between. The length of the CDR3 is 17 residues. The CDR3 region has the DNA TGTGCCAGCAGCTTCCTCAGATCCGGGACCGAGGTCGGGGAGCTGTTTTTT. Its protein is CASSFLRSGTEVGELFF.

The chain recombines TRBV3-1 with TRBJ2-7; D not resolved. CDR1 is LGHDT, CDR2 YNNKEL, per germline (reference sequence). The CDR3 loop spans 12 amino acids. V lost 3 bases, J lost 2 bases, and 5 bases lay in between. DNA of the CDR3: TGTGCCAGCAGCCACATTACCTACGAGCAGTACTTC. Residues: CASSHITYEQYF.

This clonotype came up a few times. The CDR3 region is CASSQVERQETQYF. CDR3 DNA: TGCGCCAGCAGCCAAGTGGAGAGGCAAGAGACCCAGTACTTC. The V gene is TRBV4-3, the J gene TRBJ2-5; D is undetermined. This CDR3 is 14 amino acids long. Germline V CDR1 and CDR2: LGHNA, YSLEER. The V end was cut by 1 base, the J end by 2 bases, with 8 bases between.

The genes are TRBV5-1 and TRBJ2-5, with D unclear. CDR1 and CDR2 from the germline V gene are SGHRS and YFSETQ. The V end lost 4 bases, the J end lost 2 bases, and 15 bases lay between the germline ends. This CDR3 contains 15 residues. The CDR3 DNA reads TGCGCCAGCAGCATGGGTGCAGGATCTCAAGAGACCCAGTACTTC. Its translation: CASSMGAGSQETQYF.

The chain carries TRBV5-1 and TRBJ2-7, with 8 bases that match TRBD2. This CDR3 is 14 amino acids long. With V trimmed by 0 bases and J by 3 bases, 2 bases remained unmatched. Germline loops: CDR1 SGHRS, CDR2 YFSETQ. DNA of the CDR3: TGCGCCAGCAGCTTGGAGCTAGCGGGCTACGAGCAGTACTTC. Encoded protein: CASSLELAGYEQYF. The full variable domain, completed using reference TRBV5-1 and TRBJ2-7, is KAGVTQTPRYLIKTRGQQVTLSCSPISGHRSVSWYQQTPGQGLQFLFEYFSETQRNKGNFPGRFSGRQFSNSRSEMNVSTLELGDSALYLCASSLELAGYEQYFGPGTRLTVT.

This clonotype was found a few times. V gene TRBV29-1 combines with J gene TRBJ2-7; TRBD2 agrees at 11 bases. The CDR3 is made up of 15 amino acids. V gave up 4 bases and J gave up 5 bases; unmatched junction bases: 10. CDR1 and CDR2 (germline): SQVTM, ANQGSEA. CDR3 region: CSVGGLTSGNHEQYF. For the CDR3, the DNA is TGCAGCGTTGGAGGGCTGACTAGCGGGAACCACGAGCAGTACTTC.

This clonotype was observed at least ten times. The chain is built from TRBV12-3 or TRBV12-4 and TRBJ2-1, with D possibly being TRBD2 (7 bases). V was shortened by 6 bases and J by 4 bases, with 16 bases between the two germline ends. The CDR3 loop spans 15 amino acids. The CDR3 is CASRAEGGIYNEQFF. The DNA of the CDR3 is TGTGCCAGCAGAGCGGAGGGGGGGATATACAATGAGCAGTTCTTC.

V gene TRBV2 combines with J gene TRBJ2-3; TRBD1 aligns across 9 bases. From germline, CDR1 is SNHLY and CDR2 FYNNEI. V shed 7 bases and J 3 bases; nucleotides not matched to a gene: 5. This CDR3 contains 14 residues. This CDR3 reads CASMGTGRTDTQYF. The CDR3 coding sequence is TGTGCCAGCATGGGGACAGGGAGGACAGATACGCAGTATTTT.

This clonotype has at least ten counts. V is TRBV20-1 and J is TRBJ1-1; D uncertain. V lost 3 bases and J lost 4, with 9 bases in between. This CDR3 is 12 amino acids long. Germline values: CDR1 DFQATT, CDR2 SNEGSKA (reference sequence). The CDR3 region has the DNA TGCAGTGCTAGCGAACGGGGCACTGAAGCTTTCTTT. Its translation is CSASERGTEAFF.

Only a few counts were recorded for this clonotype. V gene TRBV6-2 or TRBV6-3 combines with J gene TRBJ1-4; D is undetermined. Germline-derived CDR1 and CDR2 are MNHEY and SVGEGT. V lost 6 bases to trimming and J lost 8 bases, with 16 bases between them. The CDR3 is 14 residues long. CDR3 bases: TGTGCCAGCAGCCCTGACACCCTGTGGGAAAAACTGTTTTTT. Protein sequence: CASSPDTLWEKLFF.

This clonotype was picked up many times. In DNA, the CDR3 is TGTGCCATCAGGGAGGACCCCGGTGGCTCCTATAATTCACCCCTCCACTTT. Residues: CAIREDPGGSYNSPLHF. The rearrangement uses TRBV10-3 and TRBJ1-6; D not resolved. Germline V gene sequence: CDR1 ENHRY, CDR2 SYGVKD. The length of the CDR3 is 17 residues. V was shortened by 6 bases and J by 0 bases, with 15 bases between the two germline ends.

This clonotype was observed at least ten times. The chain carries TRBV4-1 and TRBJ2-7; 9 positions agree with TRBD1. The germline V gene has CDR1 MGHRA and CDR2 YSYEKL. The CDR3 spans 15 residues. With 4 bases clipped from V and 3 bases from J, the junction kept 7 bases outside the gene matches. The DNA of the CDR3 is TGCGCCAGCAGCCTTCTACGGACAGGGGTCTACGAGCAGTACTTC. Its protein is CASSLLRTGVYEQYF.

This clonotype was seen repeatedly, ten times or more. The genes are TRBV5-1 and TRBJ2-7, with D maybe TRBD2 (6 bases). V lost 4 bases and J lost 3, with 14 bases in between. CDR1 is SGHRS and CDR2 is YFSETQ in the germline V gene. The CDR3 contains 14 residues. The CDR3 bases are TGCGCCAGCAGCCCGGGACTGAGAGACTACGAGCAGTACTTC. The encoded protein is CASSPGLRDYEQYF. The whole variable domain, remainder taken from reference TRBV5-1 and TRBJ2-7, is KAGVTQTPRYLIKTRGQQVTLSCSPISGHRSVSWYQQTPGQGLQFLFEYFSETQRNKGNFPGRFSGRQFSNSRSEMNVSTLELGDSALYLCASSPGLRDYEQYFGPGTRLTVT.

This clonotype was observed at least ten times. The rearrangement joins TRBV18 to TRBJ2-6; TRBD1 aligns across 9 bases. This CDR3 has 19 residues. Germline V gene sequence: CDR1 KGHSH, CDR2 LQKENI. Unmatched junction bases numbered 10, after V lost 3 bases and J lost 1 base. The CDR3 sequence is CASSPYSGTGLSGANVLTF. The CDR3 DNA reads TGTGCCAGCTCACCTTACTCCGGGACAGGGCTTTCTGGGGCCAACGTCCTGACTTTC.

This clonotype was observed a few times. This chain joins TRBV5-1 and TRBJ2-7, with a weak D call TRBD2 (5 bases). CDR1 is SGHRS, CDR2 YFSETQ, per germline. Trimming cost V 5 bases and J 6 bases, with 18 bases left between them. CDR3 length: 14 residues. CDR3 in amino acids: CASRAVGNPSEQYF. CDR3 DNA sequence: TGCGCCAGCAGAGCGGTGGGCAATCCCAGCGAGCAGTACTTC.

This chain joins TRBV5-1 and TRBJ1-2, with TRBD1 as a possible D gene (6 bases). The CDR3 has 15 amino acids. The V end lost 0 bases, the J end lost 8 bases, and 17 bases lay between the germline ends. Germline assignment: CDR1 SGHRS and CDR2 YFSETQ. The CDR3 protein is CASSLGQERSEGYTF. The CDR3 DNA reads as TGCGCCAGCAGCTTGGGACAGGAGCGCTCTGAAGGCTACACCTTC.

This clonotype was detected only a few times. Mismatch with germline at one junction end may stem from a read error. This chain links TRBV4-3 with TRBJ1-1; D gene uncertain. The CDR3 is made up of 14 amino acids. Germline values: CDR1 LGHNA, CDR2 YSLEER. The CDR3 sequence is CASSQGGRITEAFF. CDR3 bases: TGCGCCAGCAGTCAAGGAGGTCGTATCACTGAAGCTTTCTTT.

The chain uses TRBV5-4 and TRBJ2-1; D might be TRBD2 (6 bases). V lost 4 bases and J 5 bases, leaving 28 bases between the germline ends. CDR1 and CDR2 (germline): SGHNT, YYREEE (reference sequence). CDR3 length: 19 residues. CDR3 sequence: CASSLGGSGRLALDNEQFF. The CDR3 bases are TGTGCCAGCAGCCTTGGAGGTAGTGGGAGGCTAGCGCTCGACAATGAGCAGTTCTTC.

This clonotype was seen a handful of times. This CDR3 reads CASSSQGGPPGNEQFF. DNA of the CDR3: TGCGCCAGCAGCTCGCAGGGGGGGCCGCCTGGGAATGAGCAGTTCTTC. This rearrangement joins TRBV5-1 to TRBJ2-1, with D tentatively TRBD1 or TRBD2 (7 bases each). V dropped 3 bases and J dropped 7 bases, with 20 bases sitting between them. The CDR3 loop spans 16 amino acids. Looked up from germline, CDR1 is SGHRS and CDR2 is YFSETQ.

J is TRBJ1-3 and V is TRBV12-3 or TRBV12-4, with 7 nucleotides matching TRBD1. V trimming: 6 bases; J trimming: 1 base; junction bases outside the gene matches: 6. The CDR3 is made up of 15 amino acids. The CDR3 region is CASRRQGLSGNTIYF. CDR3 bases: TGTGCCAGCAGGAGACAGGGATTATCTGGAAACACCATATATTTT.

J is TRBJ1-4 and V is TRBV7-2, with D maybe TRBD1 (5 bases). Germline V CDR1 and CDR2: SGHTA, FQGNSA. Trimming left V 7 bases short and J 0 bases short, with 9 bases between. The CDR3 runs 14 residues. The CDR3 nucleotides are TGTGCCAGCAATAGGGGTGCAACTAATGAAAAACTGTTTTTT. Amino acids: CASNRGATNEKLFF.

This clonotype was recorded at least ten times. V gene TRBV29-1 combines with J gene TRBJ1-6; D is unresolved. Between the trimmed V and J ends, which lost 8 bases and 5 bases, there was a span of 13 bases. Per the germline V gene, CDR1 is SQVTM and CDR2 is ANQGSEA. The CDR3 is made up of 13 amino acids. The CDR3: CSYSLGDNSPLHF. The DNA for the CDR3 is TGCAGCTACAGCCTGGGTGATAATTCACCCCTCCACTTT.

This clonotype was detected a few times. The chain is built from TRBV2 and TRBJ2-5; D is uncertain. Germline V gene sequence: CDR1 SNHLY, CDR2 FYNNEI. The CDR3 contains 14 residues. Trimming removed 5 bases from V and 2 bases from J, with 12 bases in between. The CDR3 protein is CASSPFVGQETQYF. CDR3 nucleotide sequence: TGTGCCAGCAGTCCCTTCGTGGGACAAGAGACCCAGTACTTC.